The 23 T cell receptor beta chains reported below all come from one sample, sequenced in a study of Graves' ophthalmopathy and Graves' hyperthyroidism. From RNA, the CDR3 regions of TCR beta chains were amplified and sequenced. First-round RT-PCR used HTBI primers; second-round multiplex PCR followed. Each CDR3 protein is one row after TCRdb ran MiXCR on the multiplex PCR reads. The sample includes about 1.1 million distinct CDR3 sequences, about 38% of them seen just once. The material sequenced was peripheral blood or thyroid tissue (not recorded which). The receptors here all came from an adult man with Graves' hyperthyroidism.

This clonotype was counted a single time. The V and J genes are TRBV7-2 and TRBJ1-5, with D unclear. V lost 1 base, J lost 12 bases, and 10 bases lay in between. CDR1 and CDR2 (germline): SGHTA, FQGNSA. This CDR3 has 12 amino acids. In DNA form, the CDR3 reads TGTGCCAGCAGCTTAGATTACAGAATCCAGCATTTT. It is translated as CASSLDYRIQHF.

The CDR3 DNA reads as TGTGCCAGCAGACCTCAGTTGGGTGGTGAAAAACTGTTTTTT. It codes for CASRPQLGGEKLFF. The genes are TRBV28 and TRBJ1-4; D is undetermined. Germline loops: CDR1 MDHEN, CDR2 SYDVKM. V lost 6 bases and J lost 7, with 15 bases in between. The CDR3 totals 14 residues.

This clonotype has at least ten counts. The chain joins TRBV7-6 to TRBJ1-1; D is uncertain. This CDR3 spans 13 amino acids. The V gene's germline CDR1 is SGHVS and CDR2 FNYEAQ. V was clipped by 1 base and J by 8 bases, with 11 bases between them. The CDR3 here is CASSLGEGREAFF. Written as DNA, the CDR3 is TGTGCCAGCAGCTTAGGGGAGGGTCGAGAAGCTTTCTTT.

In this sample, this clonotype turned up a few times. The junction and the germline gene differ at one end; a read error may be behind it. This CDR3 is CASSSVGLYNEQFF. CDR3 in DNA: TGTGCTAGCAGCTCTGTAGGCCTCTACAATGAGCAGTTCTTC. V gene TRBV25-1 combines with J gene TRBJ2-1; D is unresolved. The CDR3 runs to 14 residues. Germline assignment: CDR1 MGHDK and CDR2 SYGVNS.

This clonotype was picked up one time. A read error may account for a junction end that differs from germline. This chain uses TRBV19 with TRBJ2-2; 9 nucleotides match TRBD1. The CDR3 is 16 amino acids. The germline CDR1 and CDR2 sequences are LNHDA and SQIVND (reference sequence). The DNA for the CDR3 is TGTGCCAGTGGTATGTGGGGACAGGGTTTCGGCGGGGAGCTGTTTTTT. Its protein product is CASGMWGQGFGGELFF.

This clonotype showed up many times. This chain uses TRBV4-2 with TRBJ1-2; no definite D call. Germline V gene lookup returns CDR1 LGHNA and CDR2 YNFKEQ. This CDR3 has 12 amino acids. Trimming pared 2 bases from V and 8 bases from J, leaving 9 bases between. CDR3 amino acids: CASSQPGMGYTF. The CDR3 region has the DNA TGTGCCAGCAGCCAACCGGGAATGGGCTACACCTTC.

This chain connects TRBV7-3 to TRBJ2-2; D possibly uses TRBD1 or TRBD2 (5 bases each). The CDR3 contains 16 residues. Looked up from germline, CDR1 is SGHTA and CDR2 is FQGTGA. V was cut by 4 bases and J by 4 bases, with 16 bases left in between. The CDR3 loop reads CASSYGGQGITGELFF. The CDR3 nucleotides are TGTGCCAGCAGCTATGGAGGCCAGGGAATCACCGGGGAGCTGTTTTTT.

In this sample, this clonotype turned up a few times. This chain links TRBV12-3 or TRBV12-4 with TRBJ2-5; 7 nucleotides agree with TRBD1. The CDR3 is 14 amino acids. V shed 5 bases and J 5 bases; nucleotides not matched to a gene: 8. CDR3 in DNA: TGTGCCAGCAGTCTACAGGGGCCGTGGGAGACCCAGTACTTC. It translates to CASSLQGPWETQYF.

About this clonotype itself: This sequence may be a read error, since a much larger clone differs from it by one base. Since the CDR3 does not end with the conserved phenylalanine or tryptophan, this likely comes from a read error. The V gene is TRBV20-1, the J gene TRBJ2-7; 9 bases map to TRBD2. Germline V gene sequence: CDR1 DFQATT, CDR2 SNEGSKA (reference sequence). The CDR3 runs to 15 residues. Trimming removed 6 bases from V and 5 bases from J; junction bases left unmatched: 14. The CDR3 loop is CSALVLAGERDEQYL. DNA for the CDR3: TGCAGTGCCCTCGTGTTAGCGGGAGAGAGGGACGAGCAGTACCTC.

At least ten counts were recorded for this clonotype. This chain connects TRBV24-1 to TRBJ1-6; a weak D match, TRBD1 (5 bases). The CDR3 runs to 17 residues. CDR1 and CDR2 (germline): KGHDR, SFDVKD. The germline V and J ends were trimmed by 5 bases and 7 bases, with 20 bases remaining between them. CDR3 DNA: TGTGCCACCAGTGGCGATCGGGACCGAGATTGCAATTCACCCCTCCACTTT. Encoded protein: CATSGDRDRDCNSPLHF.

A word on this clonotype: A much larger clone lies one base from this, so it may be a read error. The chain uses TRBV20-1 and TRBJ1-2, with TRBD1 matching 7 bases. V gave up 2 bases and J gave up 4 bases; unmatched junction bases: 1. The V gene's germline CDR1 is DFQATT and CDR2 SNEGSKA (reference sequence). The CDR3 contains 12 residues. The chain's CDR3 is CSARKGAYGYTF. In DNA form, the CDR3 reads TGCAGTGCTAGAAAGGGGGCCTATGGCTACACCTTC.

V is TRBV6-2 or TRBV6-3 and J is TRBJ2-7; no definite D call. V lost 2 bases to trimming and J lost 0 bases, with 8 bases between them. This CDR3 comprises 14 residues. Germline assignment: CDR1 MNHEY and CDR2 SVGEGT. The DNA for the CDR3 is TGTGCCAGCAGTTACCCCTCGCCCTCCTACGAGCAGTACTTC. Translating it yields CASSYPSPSYEQYF.

This clonotype occurred many times. The chain couples TRBV6-5 to TRBJ1-6, with TRBD1 as a possible D gene (6 bases). V dropped 0 bases and J dropped 9 bases, with 12 bases sitting between them. This CDR3 has 15 residues. Germline-derived CDR1 and CDR2 are MNHEY and SVGAGI. The DNA of the CDR3 is TGTGCCAGCAGTTACTCGGCACAGGGTGTTTCACCCCTCCACTTT. Encoded protein: CASSYSAQGVSPLHF.

This clonotype was recorded many times. The chain is built from TRBV7-2 and TRBJ2-7, with a tentative D call TRBD1 (5 bases). The CDR3 extends over 14 amino acids. Trimming removed 3 bases from V and 7 bases from J, with 16 bases in between. Germline values: CDR1 SGHTA, CDR2 FQGNSA. The CDR3 here is CASSLGQGRIEQYF. The CDR3 nucleotides read TGTGCCAGCAGCTTGGGGCAGGGTCGTATTGAGCAGTACTTC.

This clonotype was found a few times. This CDR3 is CASSPGGGFYEQYF. In DNA form, the CDR3 reads TGTGCCAGCAGTCCCGGGGGAGGCTTCTACGAGCAGTACTTC. This chain connects TRBV12-3 or TRBV12-4 to TRBJ2-7, with D possibly being TRBD2 (6 bases). The V end was cut by 5 bases, the J end by 3 bases, with 14 bases between. The CDR3 spans 14 residues.

This clonotype was detected many times. The genes are TRBV7-9 and TRBJ2-7, with 10 bases matching TRBD1. CDR3 length: 14 amino acids. Per germline, CDR1 SEHNR and CDR2 FQNEAQ (reference sequence). Trimming took 5 bases from V and 6 from J; bases not matched to a gene: 7. The CDR3 bases are TGTGCCAGCAGCGGGACAGGGGTTCGGGGCGAGCAGTACTTC. It encodes CASSGTGVRGEQYF.

This chain connects TRBV10-3 to TRBJ1-1, with D possibly being TRBD1 (5 bases). This CDR3 comprises 11 residues. CDR1 and CDR2 from the germline V gene are ENHRY and SYGVKD. V dropped 11 bases and J dropped 1 base, with 8 bases sitting between them. The CDR3 region is CAGGGNTEAFF. The DNA for the CDR3 is TGTGCCGGGGGGGGGAACACTGAAGCTTTCTTT.

The CDR3 DNA reads as TGTGCCAGCAGTGAAGGGGGTAGCGGGCGAGGAGAGCAGTACTTC. Its protein is CASSEGGSGRGEQYF. The chain links TRBV2 to TRBJ2-7; 7 bases align to TRBD2. V was clipped by 1 base and J by 7 bases; unmatched bases: 10. Germline CDR1 SNHLY, CDR2 FYNNEI. CDR3 length: 15 residues.

V usage is TRBV5-1 and J usage is TRBJ2-7; TRBD2 is a possible D gene (5 bases). V dropped 2 bases and J dropped 7 bases, with 10 bases sitting between them. The CDR3 covers 12 residues. CDR1 and CDR2 from the germline V gene are SGHRS and YFSETQ. CDR3 protein: CASSLGGEEQYF. The DNA of the CDR3 is TGCGCCAGCAGCTTAGGAGGAGAAGAGCAGTACTTC.

Notes on this clonotype: One end of the junction fails to match germline, which may point to a read error. The rearrangement links TRBV4-3 to TRBJ1-2, with 7 bases aligning to TRBD1. There are 15 residues in the CDR3. Germline CDR1 is LGHNA and CDR2 is YSLEER. CDR3 region: CASSRNRGSNYSYTF. In nucleotides, the CDR3 is TGCGCCAGCAGCCGAAACAGGGGTTCTAACTATAGCTACACCTTC.

This clonotype was counted ten times or more. The V call is TRBV2, the J call TRBJ2-5, with TRBD1 as a possible D gene (6 bases). The CDR3 is 12 amino acids. CDR1 and CDR2 from the germline V gene are SNHLY and FYNNEI. Trimming removed 6 bases from V and 5 bases from J, with 10 bases in between. The CDR3 DNA follows: TGTGCCAGCAGACAGGGTGGGGAGACCCAGTACTTC. Protein product: CASRQGGETQYF.

The chain joins TRBV10-1 to TRBJ2-7; 7 nucleotides agree with TRBD1. Germline CDR1 is WNHNN and CDR2 is SYGVQD (reference sequence). J was trimmed by 3 bases and V by 6 bases; bases with no gene match: 8. CDR3 size: 14 residues. The CDR3 reads CASRRTGTGYEQYF. The CDR3 DNA reads as TGCGCCAGCAGAAGGACAGGCACAGGCTACGAGCAGTACTTC.

This clonotype was picked up a small number of times. The V and J genes are TRBV9 and TRBJ1-2; D gene uncertain. CDR1 is SGDLS, CDR2 YYNGEE, per germline. This CDR3 has 15 residues. V was clipped by 0 bases and J by 2 bases, with 11 bases between them. The CDR3 is CASSVGAASNYGYTF. DNA for the CDR3: TGTGCCAGCAGCGTAGGGGCGGCTAGCAACTATGGCTACACCTTC.